Listed here are 20 T cell receptor beta chains from one sample, sequenced in a study of cytomegalovirus exposure and HLA in healthy donors. The primer mix had 60 Vbeta and 13 Jbeta primers. The data were produced by immunoSEQ multiplex PCR, yet TCRdb's version contains in-frame clones alone and is incomplete. The sample has 130,000 to 150,000 clones; over 65% are singletons. Specimen: PBMCs. Receptors originate from a man between 18 and 35 years old in good health and CMV-seropositive.

This clone was counted a few times. J is TRBJ1-1 and V is TRBV2; 8 bases match TRBD1. The CDR3 contains 13 residues. Trimming removed 6 bases from V and 8 bases from J; junction bases left unmatched: 8. The V gene's germline CDR1 is SNHLY and CDR2 FYNNEI. This CDR3 reads CASRPRTGNEAFF. For the CDR3, the DNA is TGTGCCAGCAGGCCCCGGACAGGGAACGAAGCTTTCTTT. Looking up the rest from reference TRBV2 and TRBJ1-1 gives the full variable domain: EPEVTQTPSHQVTQMGQEVILRCVPISNHLYFYWYRQILGQKVEFLVSFYNNEISEKSEIFDDQFSVERPDGSNFTLKIRSTKLEDSAMYFCASRPRTGNEAFFGQGTRLTVV.

The J gene is TRBJ2-5, the V gene TRBV5-1; TRBD2 matches at 8 bases. With V trimmed by 0 bases and J by 1 base, 8 bases remained unmatched. Germline V gives CDR1 SGHRS, CDR2 YFSETQ. This CDR3 comprises 17 residues. The CDR3 nucleotides are TGCGCCAGCAGCTTGGTGCTAGCGGGCATATCCCAAGAGACCCAGTACTTC. This gives the protein CASSLVLAGISQETQYF.

There are a few counts of this clone. The chain has TRBV2 and TRBJ2-5; D uncertain. The J call may be faulty, since TRBJ2-7 better matches the DNA end. The CDR3 length is 10 residues. Looked up from germline, CDR1 is SNHLY and CDR2 is FYNNEI. The CDR3 sequence: CASSIYEQYF. Here the CDR3 DNA reads TGTGCCAGCAGTATATACGAGCAGTACTTC.

The rearrangement uses TRBV6-6 and TRBJ2-7; the match to TRBD1 covers 7 bases. There are 14 residues in the CDR3. Germline CDR1 and CDR2: MNHNY and SVGAGI (reference sequence). V shed 5 bases and J 1 base; nucleotides not matched to a gene: 5. This CDR3 is CASSALQGSYEQYF. CDR3 coding DNA: TGTGCCAGCAGTGCACTACAGGGGTCCTACGAGCAGTACTTC.

The chain joins TRBV7-9 to TRBJ2-1; D is perhaps TRBD1 (6 bases). Germline-derived CDR1 and CDR2 are SEHNR and FQNEAQ (reference sequence). Trimming cost V 2 bases and J 7 bases, with 9 bases left between them. The CDR3 is made up of 13 amino acids. CDR3 nucleotide sequence: TGTGCCAGCAGCTTAATAAGGGGGAATGAGCAGTTCTTC. Its protein product is CASSLIRGNEQFF.

The chain recombines TRBV7-9 with TRBJ1-2; 12 bases are a match to TRBD1. V lost 5 bases to trimming and J lost 7 bases; unmatched junction nucleotides: 8. Germline V gene sequence: CDR1 SEHNR, CDR2 FQNEAQ (reference sequence). The CDR3 contains 15 residues. CDR3 coding DNA: TGTGCCAGCAGCCCCGGGGACAGGGGGCTTGTTGGCTACACCTTC. This translates into CASSPGDRGLVGYTF.

This clone was counted a few times. This chain connects TRBV10-3 to TRBJ2-3; 13 bases align to TRBD2. CDR1 is ENHRY and CDR2 is SYGVKD in the germline V gene. The CDR3 extends over 15 amino acids. The V segment lost 11 bases and the J segment 0 bases; nucleotides outside the gene matches: 5. In nucleotides, the CDR3 is TGTGCCCCTGAGGGACTAGCGGGGAGCACAGATACGCAGTATTTT. Translation gives CAPEGLAGSTDTQYF.

The genes are TRBV5-1 and TRBJ1-4; tentative D call: TRBD1 (6 bases). The CDR3 totals 15 residues. Germline V gene data show CDR1 as SGHRS and CDR2 as YFSETQ. Trimming shortened V by 3 bases and J by 7 bases, and 16 bases separated the two germline ends. As DNA, the CDR3 is TGCGCCAGCAGCTCAGGCCAGGGGTCGGGTGAAAAACTGTTTTTT. Encoded protein: CASSSGQGSGEKLFF.

This clone was found a few times. The gene calls are TRBV5-4 and TRBJ2-5; TRBD2 matches at 8 bases. Trimming took 1 base from V and 4 from J; bases not matched to a gene: 9. Germline values: CDR1 SGHNT, CDR2 YYREEE (reference sequence). The CDR3 length is 16 residues. The CDR3 is CASSLLGRGGGETQYF. The CDR3 nucleotides are TGTGCCAGCAGCTTGTTGGGCCGGGGGGGTGGAGAGACCCAGTACTTC.

CDR3 in DNA: TGTGCCAGCACCCTTAGGGGTAGCGGGGGAAAAGCCTACGAGCAGTACTTC. It encodes CASTLRGSGGKAYEQYF. V and J are TRBV28 and TRBJ2-7; TRBD2 matches 9 bases. The CDR3 totals 17 residues. The V gene end was trimmed by 7 bases and the J gene end by 2 bases; junction bases not matched to a gene: 15. Germline V gene data show CDR1 as MDHEN and CDR2 as SYDVKM. Supplemented by reference TRBV28 and TRBJ2-7, the full variable domain reads DVKVTQSSRYLVKRTGEKVFLECVQDMDHENMFWYRQDPGLGLRLIYFSYDVKMKEKGDIPEGYSVSREKKERFSLILESASTNQTSMYLCASTLRGSGGKAYEQYFGPGTRLTVT.

J is TRBJ1-1 and V is TRBV14; 9 positions agree with TRBD1. This CDR3 is built from 15 residues. J was trimmed by 0 bases and V by 5 bases; bases with no gene match: 4. CDR1 and CDR2 from the germline V gene are SGHDN and FVKESK. CDR3 loop: CASSTGGLMNTEAFF. CDR3 nucleotides: TGTGCCAGCAGCACAGGGGGCCTCATGAACACTGAAGCTTTCTTT.

This clone was counted between two and nine times. This chain connects TRBV19 to TRBJ1-2; possibly TRBD1 for D (5 bases). V was shortened by 7 bases and J by 6 bases, with 9 bases between the two germline ends. CDR3 size: 11 residues. The germline gives CDR1 LNHDA, CDR2 SQIVND (reference sequence). CDR3 in amino acids: CASMGGNGYTF. The DNA for the CDR3 is TGTGCCAGTATGGGGGGGAATGGCTACACCTTC.

The count of this clone is one. The chain is built from TRBV28 and TRBJ2-7, with D hard to call. The V gene lost 5 bases and the J gene lost 2 bases, with 10 bases spanning the gap. CDR3 length equals 13 residues. From germline, CDR1 is MDHEN and CDR2 SYDVKM. The CDR3 reads CASSPRHTYEQYF. CDR3 nucleotides: TGTGCCAGCAGTCCCCGACATACCTACGAGCAGTACTTC.

V gene TRBV11-2 combines with J gene TRBJ2-1, with 8 bases aligning to TRBD2. CDR1 is SGHAT, CDR2 FQNNGV, per germline. V was pared by 4 bases and J by 8 bases, with 7 bases of the junction left unmatched. This CDR3 contains 14 residues. This CDR3 reads CASSYGTSSHEQFF. In DNA, the CDR3 is TGTGCCAGCAGCTACGGGACTAGTTCGCATGAGCAGTTCTTC.

This clone was observed a handful of times. The chain links TRBV19 to TRBJ2-7, with TRBD1 matching 10 bases. Germline V lookup: CDR1 LNHDA, CDR2 SQIVND (reference sequence). This CDR3 has 15 amino acids. Germline trimming cut 5 bases from V and 0 bases from J; bases unmatched to any gene: 4. The CDR3 DNA follows: TGTGCCAGTAGTCGGGGACAGGGGATCTCCTACGAGCAGTACTTC. Encoded protein: CASSRGQGISYEQYF.

The chain couples TRBV4-2 to TRBJ2-7, with 10 bases aligning to TRBD1. The germline V gene encodes CDR1 LGHNA and CDR2 YNFKEQ. The V and J ends lost 3 bases and 3 bases, in that order; junction bases with no gene match: 8. This CDR3 comprises 16 residues. CDR3 bases: TGTGCCAGCAGCCAGGATCGGGACAGGGGCCGCTACGAGCAGTACTTC. It specifies CASSQDRDRGRYEQYF.

The CDR3 spells CASSLDSPLSSYNEQFF. DNA of the CDR3: TGTGCCAGCAGCTTGGACAGTCCCTTAAGCTCCTACAATGAGCAGTTCTTC. The chain employs TRBV7-2 and TRBJ2-1; the D gene is possibly TRBD1 (6 bases). CDR1 and CDR2 (germline): SGHTA, FQGNSA. CDR3 size: 17 residues. Trimming left V 3 bases short and J 0 bases short, with 15 bases between.

The CDR3, as DNA: TGTGCCAGCAGTTTGGACAGACACTCTTCACCCCTCCACTTT. It is translated as CASSLDRHSSPLHF. This chain connects TRBV6-1 to TRBJ1-6, with D perhaps TRBD1 (6 bases). The germline gives CDR1 MNHNS, CDR2 SASEGT. The CDR3 covers 14 residues. V shed 5 bases and J shed 9 bases, with 14 bases lying between them.

There are a few counts of this clone. This chain uses TRBV4-1 with TRBJ2-7; 13 bases line up with TRBD2. CDR3 length equals 15 residues. CDR1 and CDR2 from the germline V gene are MGHRA and YSYEKL. V lost 3 bases and J lost 2; bases outside the gene matches: 1. CDR3 DNA sequence: TGCGCCAGCAGCCACGGGACTAGCGGGACCTACGAGCAGTACTTC. It codes for CASSHGTSGTYEQYF.

This clone was seen only once. The rearrangement links TRBV7-2 to TRBJ2-1, with TRBD2 matching 12 bases. The germline V gene has CDR1 SGHTA and CDR2 FQGNSA. V was pared by 5 bases and J by 7 bases, with 9 bases of the junction left unmatched. This CDR3 region has 16 residues. Here the CDR3 DNA reads TGTGCCAGCAGCCTTTTCACTAGCGGGGGGCAAAATGAGCAGTTCTTC. Its translation is CASSLFTSGGQNEQFF.